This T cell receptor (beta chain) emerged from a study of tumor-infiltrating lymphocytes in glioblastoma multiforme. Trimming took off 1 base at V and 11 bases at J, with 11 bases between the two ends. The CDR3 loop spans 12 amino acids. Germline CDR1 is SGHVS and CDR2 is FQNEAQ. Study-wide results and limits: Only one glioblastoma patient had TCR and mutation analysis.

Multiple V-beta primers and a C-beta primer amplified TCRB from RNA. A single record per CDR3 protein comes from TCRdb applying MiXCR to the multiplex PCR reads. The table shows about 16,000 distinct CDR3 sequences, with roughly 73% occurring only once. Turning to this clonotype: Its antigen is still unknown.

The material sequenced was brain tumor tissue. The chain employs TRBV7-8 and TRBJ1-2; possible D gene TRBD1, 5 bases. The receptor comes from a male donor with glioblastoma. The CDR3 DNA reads TGTGCCAGCAGCTTAGGGGGCAAGTCATACACCTTC. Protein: CASSLGGKSYTF.